This T cell receptor (beta chain) stems from a study of cytomegalovirus exposure and HLA in healthy donors. It was with 60 Vbeta and 13 Jbeta primers that the PCR ran. The protocol was immunoSEQ multiplex PCR, while the TCRdb copy is restricted to in-frame clones and leaves out a portion. The profile shows approximately 150,000 clones, about 84% of them singletons. Trimming removed 1 base at V and 2 bases at J, with 14 bases between. This CDR3 comprises 16 residues. Germline-derived CDR1 and CDR2 are SGHTA and FQGNSA. To note about this clone: The antigen is not known.

Study-level points and caveats: Most TCR sequences were uncommon, yet certain public TCRs appeared in many donors. Reported findings show TCR beta sequences accurately forecast HLA-A and HLA-B alleles in most subjects. In vitro confirmation showed a few CMV-associated chains to be CMV antigen specific. Productive rates of about 90% or about 30% were seen for most TCR beta V segments in an earlier analysis.

The gene calls are TRBV7-2 and TRBJ1-1; D is perhaps TRBD1 (6 bases). This sequence was found in a man younger than 30 in good health and CMV-seronegative. The source material was PBMCs. CDR3 DNA: TGTGCCAGCAGCTTAGTCCTGGGGGCAGGAAACACTGAAGCTTTCTTT. Protein sequence: CASSLVLGAGNTEAFF.